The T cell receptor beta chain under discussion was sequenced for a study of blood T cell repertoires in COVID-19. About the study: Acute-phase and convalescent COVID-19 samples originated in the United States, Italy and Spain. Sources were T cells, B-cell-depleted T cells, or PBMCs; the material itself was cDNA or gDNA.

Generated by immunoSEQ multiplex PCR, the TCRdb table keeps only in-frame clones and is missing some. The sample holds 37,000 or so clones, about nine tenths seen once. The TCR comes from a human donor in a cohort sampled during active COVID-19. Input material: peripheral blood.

CDR3 sequence reads: CASSSGLARISYEQYF. The CDR3 DNA reads TGTGCCAGCAGCTCGGGACTAGCGAGAATCTCCTACGAGCAGTACTTC. The chain has TRBV5-6 and TRBJ2-7; 10 bases agree with TRBD2. CDR3 length: 16 amino acids. Trimming took 3 bases from V and 0 from J; bases not matched to a gene: 6. The V gene's germline CDR1 is SGHDT and CDR2 YYEEEE.